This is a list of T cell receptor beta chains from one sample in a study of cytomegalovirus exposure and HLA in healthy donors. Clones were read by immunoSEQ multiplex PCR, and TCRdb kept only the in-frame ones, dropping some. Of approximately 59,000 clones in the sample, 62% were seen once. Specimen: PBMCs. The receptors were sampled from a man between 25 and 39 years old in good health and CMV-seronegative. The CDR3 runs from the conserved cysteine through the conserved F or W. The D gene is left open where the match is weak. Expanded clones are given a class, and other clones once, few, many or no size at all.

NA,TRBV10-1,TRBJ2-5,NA,CASSVLGVDQETQYF,TGCGCCAGCAGTGTCCTCGGAGTGGACCAAGAGACCCAGTACTTC
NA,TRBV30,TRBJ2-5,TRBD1,CAWSSGTGGTETQYF,TGTGCCTGGAGTTCCGGGACAGGAGGAACAGAGACCCAGTACTTC
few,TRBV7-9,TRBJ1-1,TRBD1,CASSFRGQESRNVFF,TGTGCCAGCAGCTTTCGGGGACAGGAGTCCCGGAACGTTTTCTTT
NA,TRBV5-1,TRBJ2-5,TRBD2,CASSLVAGGGETQYF,TGCGCCAGCAGCTTGGTGGCTGGGGGAGGGGAGACCCAGTACTTC
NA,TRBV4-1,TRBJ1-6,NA,CASSQGEAYNSPLHF,TGCGCCAGCAGCCAAGGGGAGGCCTATAATTCACCCCTCCACTTT
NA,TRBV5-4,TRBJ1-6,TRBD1,CASSSGQINSPLHF,TGTGCCAGCAGCTCGGGACAGATTAATTCACCCCTCCACTTT
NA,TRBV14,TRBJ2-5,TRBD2,CASSQDGGGQETQYF,TGTGCCAGCAGCCAAGATGGCGGGGGGCAAGAGACCCAGTACTTC
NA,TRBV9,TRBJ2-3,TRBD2,CASSVSDRLAGGLGSTDTQYF,TGTGCCAGCAGCGTATCCGATCGACTAGCGGGGGGCCTGGGGAGCACAGATACGCAGTATTTT
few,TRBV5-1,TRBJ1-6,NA,CASSLEYGGNSPLHF,TGCGCCAGCAGCTTGGAGTATGGGGGGAACTCACCCCTCCACTTT
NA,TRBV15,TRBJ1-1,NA,CATTPRQDTEAFF,TGTGCCACCACCCCCCGACAGGACACTGAAGCTTTCTTT
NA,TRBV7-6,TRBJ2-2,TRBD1,CASSLAGVTGVTGELFF,TGTGCCAGCAGCTTAGCAGGAGTGACAGGGGTGACCGGGGAGCTGTTTTTT
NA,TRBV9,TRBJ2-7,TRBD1,CASSVHGQENYEQYF,TGTGCCAGCAGCGTACATGGACAGGAAAATTACGAGCAGTACTTC
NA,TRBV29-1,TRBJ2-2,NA,CSAQLWGQGNTGELFF,TGCAGCGCCCAACTATGGGGGCAGGGTAACACCGGGGAGCTGTTTTTT
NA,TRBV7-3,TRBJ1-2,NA,CASSSDSYGYTF,TGTGCCAGCAGCTCCGACAGCTATGGCTACACCTTC
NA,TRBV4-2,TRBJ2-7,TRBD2,CASSQDLGGLGEQYF,TGTGCCAGCAGCCAAGATCTTGGGGGACTAGGCGAGCAGTACTTC
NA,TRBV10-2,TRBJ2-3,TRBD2,CASSLLAGGFLDTQYF,TGCGCCAGCAGCCTACTAGCGGGGGGGTTTTTAGATACGCAGTATTTT
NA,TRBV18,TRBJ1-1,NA,CASSQELRTEAFF,TGTGCCAGCTCACAGGAGTTGAGGACTGAAGCTTTCTTT
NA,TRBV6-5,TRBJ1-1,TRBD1,CASSRQGGTEAFF,TGTGCCAGCAGTCGACAGGGAGGCACTGAAGCTTTCTTT
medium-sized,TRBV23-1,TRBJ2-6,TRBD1,CASREHGLTGSGANVLTF,TGCGCCAGCAGGGAGCACGGTTTGACAGGGTCTGGGGCCAACGTCCTGACTTTC
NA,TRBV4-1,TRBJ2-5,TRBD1,CASSPQTGLLAETQYF,TGCGCCAGCAGCCCCCAGACAGGGTTACTGGCAGAGACCCAGTACTTC
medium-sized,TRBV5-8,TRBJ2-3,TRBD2,CASSKGTSGSTDTQYF,TGTGCCAGCAGCAAGGGGACTAGCGGCTCCACAGATACGCAGTATTTT
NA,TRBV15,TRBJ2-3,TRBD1,CATSTNDRADTQYF,TGTGCCACCAGCACAAACGACAGGGCGGATACGCAGTATTTT
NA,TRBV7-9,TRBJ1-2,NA,CASSFEYVYGYTF,TGTGCCAGCAGCTTTGAGTACGTCTATGGCTACACCTTC
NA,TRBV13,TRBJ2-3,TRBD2,CASSPKRGALDTQYF,TGTGCCAGCAGCCCCAAGCGGGGGGCCCTAGATACGCAGTATTTT
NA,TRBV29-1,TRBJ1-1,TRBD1,CSSTQGAHSKTEAFF,TGCAGCTCCACTCAGGGGGCGCATTCAAAGACTGAAGCTTTCTTT
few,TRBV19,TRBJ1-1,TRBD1,CASTLGQGNTEAFF,TGTGCCAGTACCCTGGGACAGGGGAACACTGAAGCTTTCTTT
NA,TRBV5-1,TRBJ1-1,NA,CASSLDGSTEAFF,TGCGCCAGCAGCTTGGACGGGTCCACTGAAGCTTTCTTT
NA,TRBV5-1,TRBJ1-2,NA,CASSEDSDGYTF,TGCGCCAGCAGTGAGGACAGCGATGGCTACACCTTC
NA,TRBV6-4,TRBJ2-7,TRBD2,CASNPGLAAPIEQYF,TGTGCCAGCAACCCCGGACTAGCGGCCCCCATCGAGCAGTACTTC
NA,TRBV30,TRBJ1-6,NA,CAWRGQPGSPLHF,TGTGCCTGGAGAGGACAGCCCGGTTCACCCCTCCACTTT
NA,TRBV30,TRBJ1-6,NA,CAWKVQSSYNSPLHF,TGTGCCTGGAAGGTACAGAGCTCCTATAATTCACCCCTCCACTTT
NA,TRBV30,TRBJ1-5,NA,CAYTGEEERPQHF,TGTGCCTATACGGGGGAAGAGGAGCGGCCCCAGCATTTT
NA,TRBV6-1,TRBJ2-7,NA,CASSATGNEQYF,TGTGCCAGCAGCGCCACAGGGAACGAGCAGTACTTC
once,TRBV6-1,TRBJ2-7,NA,CASTFAEAYEQYF,TGTGCCAGCACGTTTGCAGAGGCCTACGAGCAGTACTTC
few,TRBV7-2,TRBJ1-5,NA,CASRGNQPQHF,TGTGCCAGCCGCGGCAATCAGCCCCAGCATTTT
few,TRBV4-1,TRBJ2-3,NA,CASSQETDSRDTQYF,TGCGCCAGCAGCCAGGAGACGGACAGCCGAGATACGCAGTATTTT
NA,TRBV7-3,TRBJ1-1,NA,CASSLSAGTEAFF,TGTGCCAGCAGCTTATCCGCCGGCACTGAAGCTTTCTTT
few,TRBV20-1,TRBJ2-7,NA,CSASRGREQYF,TGCAGTGCCTCGCGGGGGCGCGAGCAGTACTTC
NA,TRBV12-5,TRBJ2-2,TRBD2,CASGLQLLAGAPPRVSGELFF,TGTGCTAGTGGTTTGCAACTTCTAGCGGGGGCCCCCCCCCGGGTTTCCGGGGAGCTGTTTTTT
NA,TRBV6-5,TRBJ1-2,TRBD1,CASRPGTGGGYTF,TGTGCCAGCAGACCCGGGACAGGGGGTGGCTACACCTTC
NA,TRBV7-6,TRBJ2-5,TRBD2,CASSKTSGNQETQYF,TGTGCCAGCAGCAAGACTAGCGGAAACCAAGAGACCCAGTACTTC
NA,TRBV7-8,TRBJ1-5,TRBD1,CASSYKQGAGQPQHF,TGTGCCAGCAGCTATAAACAGGGGGCAGGACAGCCCCAGCATTTT
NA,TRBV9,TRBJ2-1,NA,CASSVGLEAEQFF,TGTGCCAGCAGCGTAGGACTAGAGGCTGAGCAGTTCTTC
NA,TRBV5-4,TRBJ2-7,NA,CASSFQYHEQYF,TGTGCCAGCAGTTTTCAGTACCACGAGCAGTACTTC
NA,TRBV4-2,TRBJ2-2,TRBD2,CASSQDALAGGTGELFF,TGTGCCAGCAGCCAAGATGCACTAGCGGGGGGAACCGGGGAGCTGTTTTTT
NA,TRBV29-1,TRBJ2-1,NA,CSVTPSYNEQFF,TGCAGCGTTACCCCCAGTTACAATGAGCAGTTCTTC
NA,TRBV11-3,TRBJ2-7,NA,CASSQGTAYEQYF,TGTGCCAGCAGCCAGGGGACGGCGTACGAGCAGTACTTC
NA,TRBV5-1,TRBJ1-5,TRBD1,CASSSGQGNQPQHF,TGCGCCAGCAGCTCCGGACAGGGCAATCAGCCCCAGCATTTT
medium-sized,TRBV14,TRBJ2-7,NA,CASGGGTTYEQYF,TGTGCCAGCGGGGGCGGTACGACCTACGAGCAGTACTTC
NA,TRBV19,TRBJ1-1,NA,CASSFTLNTEAFF,TGTGCCAGTAGTTTCACTTTGAACACTGAAGCTTTCTTT
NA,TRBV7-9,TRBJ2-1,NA,CASSVTGSYNEQFF,TGTGCCAGCAGCGTAACAGGCTCCTACAATGAGCAGTTCTTC
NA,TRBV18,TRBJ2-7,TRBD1,CASSPGQGAAYEQYF,TGTGCCAGCTCACCGGGACAGGGGGCAGCCTACGAGCAGTACTTC